The clone carrying this T cell receptor beta chain was recorded only once. This sample is drawn from a study of shared clonotypes between healthy human individuals. Libraries were prepared by immunoSEQ multiplex PCR; TCRdb keeps only in-frame clonotypes and omits some of them. The data show about 820,000 clones, with more than 85% seen just once and around 24% held by the top ten. The naive CD8 fraction comprised CD45RO-negative cells positively selected for CCR7 and excluded terminally differentiated effector memory CD45RA+ cells. This receptor was obtained from a man younger than 45 in good health. The sequencing sample was made of naive CD8+ T cells sorted from blood.

The CDR3 DNA is TGTGCCAGCAGCGTAGAAGAACTAGCGGGAGGATCCTACAATGAGCAGTTCTTC. It yields the protein CASSVEELAGGSYNEQFF. The rearrangement links TRBV9 to TRBJ2-1, with 12 bases fitting TRBD2. This CDR3 region has 18 residues. Germline V lookup: CDR1 SGDLS, CDR2 YYNGEE. The trim removed 0 bases at V and 1 base at J, leaving 5 bases unmatched.